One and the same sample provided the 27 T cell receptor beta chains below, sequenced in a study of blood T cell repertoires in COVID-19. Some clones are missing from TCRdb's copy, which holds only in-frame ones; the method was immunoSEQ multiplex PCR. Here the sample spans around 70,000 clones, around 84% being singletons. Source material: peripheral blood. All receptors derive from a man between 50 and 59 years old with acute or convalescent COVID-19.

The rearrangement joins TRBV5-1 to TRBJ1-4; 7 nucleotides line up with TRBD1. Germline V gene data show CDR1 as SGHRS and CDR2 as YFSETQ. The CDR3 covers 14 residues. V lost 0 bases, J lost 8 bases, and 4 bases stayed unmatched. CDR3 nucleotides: TGCGCCAGCAGCTTGGGACAGGGAGACGAAAAACTGTTTTTT. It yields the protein CASSLGQGDEKLFF.

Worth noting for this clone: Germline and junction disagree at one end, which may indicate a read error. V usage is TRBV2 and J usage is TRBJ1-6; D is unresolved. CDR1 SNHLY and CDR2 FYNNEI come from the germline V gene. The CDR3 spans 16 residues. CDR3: CAGSSKGSSYNSPLHF. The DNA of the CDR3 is TGTGCCGGCAGTTCCAAAGGGAGCTCCTATAATTCACCCCTCCACTTT.

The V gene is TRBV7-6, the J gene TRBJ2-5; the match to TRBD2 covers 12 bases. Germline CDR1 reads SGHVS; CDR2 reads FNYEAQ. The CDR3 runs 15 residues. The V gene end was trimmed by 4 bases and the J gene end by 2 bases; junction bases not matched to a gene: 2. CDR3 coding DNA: TGTGCCAGCAGCTCGACTAGCGGGGGTCAAGAGACCCAGTACTTC. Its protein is CASSSTSGGQETQYF.

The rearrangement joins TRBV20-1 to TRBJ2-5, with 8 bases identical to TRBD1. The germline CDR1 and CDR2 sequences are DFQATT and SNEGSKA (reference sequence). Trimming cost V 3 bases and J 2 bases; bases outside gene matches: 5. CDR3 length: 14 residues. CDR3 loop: CSASIGQGQETQYF. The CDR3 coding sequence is TGCAGTGCTAGTATAGGACAGGGACAAGAGACCCAGTACTTC.

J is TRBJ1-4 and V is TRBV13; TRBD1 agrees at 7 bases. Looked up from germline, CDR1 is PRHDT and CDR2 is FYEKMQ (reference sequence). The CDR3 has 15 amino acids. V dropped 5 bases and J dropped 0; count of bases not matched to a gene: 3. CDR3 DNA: TGTGCCAGCAGCGACGACAGGGCAACTAATGAAAAACTGTTTTTT. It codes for CASSDDRATNEKLFF.

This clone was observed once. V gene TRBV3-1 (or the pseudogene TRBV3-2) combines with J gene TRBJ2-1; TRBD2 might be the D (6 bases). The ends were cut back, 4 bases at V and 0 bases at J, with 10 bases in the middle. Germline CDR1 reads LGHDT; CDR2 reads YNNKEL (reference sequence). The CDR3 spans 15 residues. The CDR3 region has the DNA TGTGCCAGCAGCCCACGGGGGAGCTCCTACAATGAGCAGTTCTTC. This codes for CASSPRGSSYNEQFF.

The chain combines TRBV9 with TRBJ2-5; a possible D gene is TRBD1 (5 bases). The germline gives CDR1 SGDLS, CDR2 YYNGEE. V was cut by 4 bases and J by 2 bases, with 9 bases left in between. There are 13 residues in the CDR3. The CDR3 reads CASSTSGQETQYF. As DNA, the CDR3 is TGTGCCAGCAGCACCTCAGGGCAAGAGACCCAGTACTTC.

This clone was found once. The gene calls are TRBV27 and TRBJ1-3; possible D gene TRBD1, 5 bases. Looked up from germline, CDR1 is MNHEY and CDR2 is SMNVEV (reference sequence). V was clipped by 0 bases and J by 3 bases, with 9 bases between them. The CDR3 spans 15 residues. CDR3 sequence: CASSLSKGVGNTIYF. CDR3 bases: TGTGCCAGCAGTTTATCGAAAGGGGTTGGAAACACCATATATTTT.

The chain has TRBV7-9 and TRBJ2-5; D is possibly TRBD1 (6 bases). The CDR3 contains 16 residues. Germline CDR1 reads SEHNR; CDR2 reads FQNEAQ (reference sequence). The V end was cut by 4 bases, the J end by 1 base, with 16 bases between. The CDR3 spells CASSSRRDTRQETQYF. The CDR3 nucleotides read TGTGCCAGCAGCTCAAGAAGGGACACCCGCCAAGAGACCCAGTACTTC.

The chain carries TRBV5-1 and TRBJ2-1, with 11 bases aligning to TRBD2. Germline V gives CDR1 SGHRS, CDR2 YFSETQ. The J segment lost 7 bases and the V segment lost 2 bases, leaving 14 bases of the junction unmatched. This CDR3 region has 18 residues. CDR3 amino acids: CASSFLGTGTSGLNEQFF. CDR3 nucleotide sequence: TGCGCCAGCAGCTTTTTGGGAACCGGGACTAGCGGTTTGAATGAGCAGTTCTTC.

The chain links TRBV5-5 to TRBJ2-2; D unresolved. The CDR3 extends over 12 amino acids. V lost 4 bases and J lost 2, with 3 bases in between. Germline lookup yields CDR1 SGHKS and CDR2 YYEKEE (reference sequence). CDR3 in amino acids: CASSPNTGELFF. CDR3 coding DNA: TGTGCCAGCAGCCCAAACACCGGGGAGCTGTTTTTT. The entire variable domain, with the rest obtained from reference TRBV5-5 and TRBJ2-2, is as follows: DAGVTQSPTHLIKTRGQQVTLRCSPISGHKSVSWYQQVLGQGPQFIFQYYEKEERGRGNFPDRFSARQFPNYSSELNVNALLLGDSALYLCASSPNTGELFFGEGSRLTVL.

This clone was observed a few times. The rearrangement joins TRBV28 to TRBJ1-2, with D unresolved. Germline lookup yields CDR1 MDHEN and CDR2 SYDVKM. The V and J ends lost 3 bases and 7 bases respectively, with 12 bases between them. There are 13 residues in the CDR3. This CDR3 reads CASSLTVPGGYTF. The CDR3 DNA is TGTGCCAGCAGTTTGACTGTACCGGGTGGCTACACCTTC.

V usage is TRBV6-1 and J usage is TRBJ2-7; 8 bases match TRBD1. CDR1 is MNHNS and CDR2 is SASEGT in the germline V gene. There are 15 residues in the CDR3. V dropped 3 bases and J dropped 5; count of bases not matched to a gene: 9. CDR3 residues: CASSDGAGGFDEQYF. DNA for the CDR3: TGTGCCAGCAGTGACGGAGCAGGGGGCTTCGACGAGCAGTACTTC.

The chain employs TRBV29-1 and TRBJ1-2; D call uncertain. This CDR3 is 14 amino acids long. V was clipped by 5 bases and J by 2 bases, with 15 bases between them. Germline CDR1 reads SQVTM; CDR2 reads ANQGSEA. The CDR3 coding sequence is TGCAGCGTTAGATGGCAGGCTCCCAACTATGGCTACACCTTC. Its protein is CSVRWQAPNYGYTF.

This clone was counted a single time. CDR3 DNA sequence: TGTGCCTGGACGAAGCTACAGGGGCCTCGGGATACGCAGTATTTT. Amino acid sequence: CAWTKLQGPRDTQYF. V gene TRBV30 combines with J gene TRBJ2-3; 7 nucleotides align to TRBD1. This CDR3 is 15 amino acids long. Germline V gene lookup returns CDR1 GTSNPN and CDR2 SVGIG (reference sequence). The J segment lost 6 bases and the V segment lost 4 bases, leaving 13 bases of the junction unmatched.

The CDR3 here is CATGKQGVSNQPQHF. In nucleotides, the CDR3 is TGTGCCACGGGAAAACAGGGGGTTAGCAATCAGCCCCAGCATTTT. The rearrangement joins TRBV19 to TRBJ1-5; 8 bases are shared with TRBD1. The germline CDR1 and CDR2 sequences are LNHDA and SQIVND (reference sequence). The J segment lost 0 bases and the V segment lost 10 bases, leaving 8 bases of the junction unmatched. The CDR3 covers 15 residues.

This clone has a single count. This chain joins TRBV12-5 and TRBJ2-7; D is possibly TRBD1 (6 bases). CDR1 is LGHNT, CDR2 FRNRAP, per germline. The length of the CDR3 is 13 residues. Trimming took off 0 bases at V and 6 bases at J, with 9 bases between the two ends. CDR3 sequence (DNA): TGTGCTAGTGGTTTGGTACTAGGGGGCGAGCAGTACTTC. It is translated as CASGLVLGGEQYF.

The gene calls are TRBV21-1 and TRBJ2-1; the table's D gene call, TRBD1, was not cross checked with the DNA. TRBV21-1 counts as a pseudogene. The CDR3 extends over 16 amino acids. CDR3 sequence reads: CASSKGAPSSYNEQFF. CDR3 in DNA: TGTGCCAGCAGCAAAGGGGCGCCAAGCTCCTACAATGAGCAGTTCTTC.

This CDR3 is CASRPGRPGGETQYF. CDR3 bases: TGTGCCAGCAGGCCCGGGAGGCCCGGAGGGGAGACCCAGTACTTC. This rearrangement joins TRBV27 to TRBJ2-5; 7 bases match TRBD2. The germline CDR1 and CDR2 sequences are MNHEY and SMNVEV (reference sequence). With V trimmed by 6 bases and J by 5 bases, 12 bases remained unmatched. The CDR3 consists of 15 residues.

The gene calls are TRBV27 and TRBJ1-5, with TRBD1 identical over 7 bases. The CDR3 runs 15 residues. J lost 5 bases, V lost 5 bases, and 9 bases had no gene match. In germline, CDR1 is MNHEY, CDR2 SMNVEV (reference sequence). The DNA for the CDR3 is TGTGCCAGCAGTCCCTTGGGGCAGGGGGATCAGCCCCAGCATTTT. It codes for CASSPLGQGDQPQHF.

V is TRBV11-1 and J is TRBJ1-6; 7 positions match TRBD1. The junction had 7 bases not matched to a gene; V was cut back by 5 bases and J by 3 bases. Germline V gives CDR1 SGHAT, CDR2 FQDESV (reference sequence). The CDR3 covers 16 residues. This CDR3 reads CASSGYRGGYNSPLHF. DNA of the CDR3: TGTGCCAGCAGCGGATACAGGGGCGGCTATAATTCACCCCTCCACTTT.

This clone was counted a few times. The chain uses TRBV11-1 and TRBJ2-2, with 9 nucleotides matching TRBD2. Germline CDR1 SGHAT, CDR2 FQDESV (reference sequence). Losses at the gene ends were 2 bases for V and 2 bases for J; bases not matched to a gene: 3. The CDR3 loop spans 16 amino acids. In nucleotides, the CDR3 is TGTGCCAGCAGCTTACTAGCGGGGTTTAACACCGGGGAGCTGTTTTTT. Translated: CASSLLAGFNTGELFF.

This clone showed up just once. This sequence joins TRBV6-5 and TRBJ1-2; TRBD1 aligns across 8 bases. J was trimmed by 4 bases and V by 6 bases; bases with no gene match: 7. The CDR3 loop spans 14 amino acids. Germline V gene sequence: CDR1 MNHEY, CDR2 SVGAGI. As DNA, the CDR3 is TGTGCCAGCAGGACCTCAGGGGGCCTCTATGGCTACACCTTC. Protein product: CASRTSGGLYGYTF.

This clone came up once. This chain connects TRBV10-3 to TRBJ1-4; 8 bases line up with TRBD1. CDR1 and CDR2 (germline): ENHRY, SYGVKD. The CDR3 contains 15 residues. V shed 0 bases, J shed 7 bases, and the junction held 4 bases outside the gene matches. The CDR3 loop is CAISESRTGSEKLFF. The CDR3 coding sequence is TGTGCCATCAGTGAGTCGAGGACAGGGTCTGAAAAACTGTTTTTT.

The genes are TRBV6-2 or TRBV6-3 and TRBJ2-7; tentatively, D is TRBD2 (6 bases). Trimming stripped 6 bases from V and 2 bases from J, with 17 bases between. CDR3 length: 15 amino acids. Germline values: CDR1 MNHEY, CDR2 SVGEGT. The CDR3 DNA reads TGTGCCAGCAGCCTTGGCCTGACTAGGGCCTACGAGCAGTACTTC. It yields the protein CASSLGLTRAYEQYF.

The CDR3 DNA sequence: TGTGCCGCACGCCGGGCTGGGGCCAACGTCCTGACTTTC. This translates into CAARRAGANVLTF. This sequence joins TRBV6-5 and TRBJ2-6; D remains unclear. The CDR3 covers 13 residues. CDR1 is MNHEY and CDR2 is SVGAGI in the germline V gene. Deletions cut 11 bases from V and 2 bases from J, with 10 bases between.

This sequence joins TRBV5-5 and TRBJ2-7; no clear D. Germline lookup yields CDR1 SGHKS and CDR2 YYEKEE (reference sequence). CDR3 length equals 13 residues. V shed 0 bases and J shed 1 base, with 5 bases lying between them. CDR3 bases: TGTGCCAGCAGCTTGGACGGGTCCTACGAGCAGTACTTC. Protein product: CASSLDGSYEQYF.